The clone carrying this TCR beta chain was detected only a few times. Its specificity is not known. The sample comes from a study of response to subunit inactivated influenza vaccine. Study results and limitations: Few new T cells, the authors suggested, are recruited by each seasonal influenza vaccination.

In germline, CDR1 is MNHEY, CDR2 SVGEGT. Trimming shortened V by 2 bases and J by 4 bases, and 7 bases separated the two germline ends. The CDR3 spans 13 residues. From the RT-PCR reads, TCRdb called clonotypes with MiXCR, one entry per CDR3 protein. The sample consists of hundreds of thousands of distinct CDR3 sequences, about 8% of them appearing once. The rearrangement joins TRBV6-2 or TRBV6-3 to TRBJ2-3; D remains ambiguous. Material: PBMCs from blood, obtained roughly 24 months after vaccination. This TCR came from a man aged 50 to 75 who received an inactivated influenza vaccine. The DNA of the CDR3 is TGTGCCAGCAGTTACCTCCTCTCAGATACGCAGTATTTT. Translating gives CASSYLLSDTQYF.